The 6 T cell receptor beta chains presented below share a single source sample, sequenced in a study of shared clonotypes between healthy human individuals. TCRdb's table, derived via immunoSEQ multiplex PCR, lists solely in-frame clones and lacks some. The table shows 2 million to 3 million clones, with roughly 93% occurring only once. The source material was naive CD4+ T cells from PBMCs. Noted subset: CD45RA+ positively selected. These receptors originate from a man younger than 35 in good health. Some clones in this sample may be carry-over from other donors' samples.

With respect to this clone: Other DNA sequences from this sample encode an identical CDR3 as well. CDR3 DNA: TGTGCCAGCAGCCTGCGGGGTCAAGAGACCCAGTACTTC. Its translation: CASSLRGQETQYF. The genes are TRBV6-6 and TRBJ2-5, with D perhaps matching TRBD2 (6 bases). This CDR3 is built from 13 residues. The V gene's germline CDR1 is MNHNY and CDR2 SVGAGI (reference sequence). V was trimmed by 6 bases and J by 2 bases, leaving 10 bases between them.

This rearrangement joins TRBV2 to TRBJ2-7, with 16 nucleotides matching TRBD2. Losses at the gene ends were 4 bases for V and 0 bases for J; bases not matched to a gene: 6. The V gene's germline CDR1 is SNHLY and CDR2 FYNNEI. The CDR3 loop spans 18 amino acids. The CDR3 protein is CASSGGLAGGPVSYEQYF. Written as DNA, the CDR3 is TGTGCCAGCAGTGGGGGACTAGCGGGAGGGCCCGTCTCCTACGAGCAGTACTTC.

The CDR3 is CAISDLNGGGTEAFF. In DNA form, the CDR3 reads TGTGCCATCAGTGATCTGAACGGTGGAGGCACTGAAGCTTTCTTT. J is TRBJ1-1 and V is TRBV10-3, with D unclear. Germline V gene sequence: CDR1 ENHRY, CDR2 SYGVKD. V lost 3 bases and J lost 4, with 15 bases in between. CDR3 length equals 15 residues.

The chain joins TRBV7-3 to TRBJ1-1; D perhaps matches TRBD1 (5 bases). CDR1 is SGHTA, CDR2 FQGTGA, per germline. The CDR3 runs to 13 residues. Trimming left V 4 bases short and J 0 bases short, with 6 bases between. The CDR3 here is CASSYRLNTEAFF. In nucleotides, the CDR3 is TGTGCCAGCAGCTACAGGTTGAACACTGAAGCTTTCTTT.

The CDR3 loop is CASSSWDKEYGYTF. The CDR3 DNA reads TGTGCCAGTAGTTCGTGGGACAAGGAATATGGCTACACCTTC. The chain combines TRBV19 with TRBJ1-2; D possibly corresponds to TRBD1 (6 bases). CDR1 is LNHDA, CDR2 SQIVND, per germline (reference sequence). The CDR3 is made up of 14 amino acids. V shed 5 bases and J shed 5 bases, with 15 bases lying between them.

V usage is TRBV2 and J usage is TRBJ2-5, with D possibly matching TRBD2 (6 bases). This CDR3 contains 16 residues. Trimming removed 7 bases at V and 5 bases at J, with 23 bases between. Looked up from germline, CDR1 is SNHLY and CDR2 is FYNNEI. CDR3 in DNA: TGTGCCAGCAATAAAAGGTCTTCGCGGGAATTGGAGACCCAGTACTTC. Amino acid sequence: CASNKRSSRELETQYF.